A selection of T cell receptor beta chains follows, all from one sample in a study of blood T cell repertoires in COVID-19. TCRdb keeps only in-frame clones here, not all; method: immunoSEQ multiplex PCR. Counted here are about 170,000 clones, roughly 85% occurring once; the ten biggest clones make up 15% to 20%. The sample was PBMCs or T cells enriched from blood (not recorded which). All receptors come from a woman between 70 and 85 years old in a cohort exposed to, infected with or recovered from COVID-19 (not recorded which). Both conserved end residues are part of each CDR3. Fields, in order: J gene, V gene, CDR3 protein.

>TRBJ1-1|TRBV23-1
CASSQPSGTGTEAFF
>TRBJ1-2|TRBV30
CAWSEGVSAYGYTF
>TRBJ1-3|TRBV9
CASSVDSRGRSGNTIYF
>TRBJ1-5|TRBV10-3
CAISAGSGNQPQHF
>TRBJ1-1|TRBV2
CASTGQGGSNTEAFF
>TRBJ2-7|TRBV7-9
CASSSIDYRDYEQYF
>TRBJ1-1|TRBV19
CASSPGQVGRYTEAFF
>TRBJ2-4|TRBV10-1
CARTHGPRVGNIQYF
>TRBJ1-5|TRBV21-1
CASPMGRNQPQHF
>TRBJ1-6|TRBV3-1/TRBV3-2
CASSQGRRRYNSPLHF
>TRBJ2-7|TRBV6-5
CASSSPGSYEQYF
>TRBJ1-5|TRBV6-5
CASSSTGAGNQPQHF
>TRBJ2-7|TRBV15
CATSRGGVYEQYF
>TRBJ1-5|TRBV27
CASRTGGSQPQHF
>TRBJ2-3|TRBV2
CASRLAGVEDTQYF
>TRBJ1-2|TRBV6-5
CASSYGGQPYGYTF
>TRBJ2-7|TRBV7-2
CASSLPAGLYEQYF
>TRBJ2-7|TRBV19
CASRASGSAGNEQYF
>TRBJ2-3|TRBV11-2
CASSSFPLGGGPSRDTQYF
>TRBJ1-1|TRBV21-1
CASRGTLEAFF
>TRBJ2-7|TRBV11-1
CASSSRGGSYEQYF
>TRBJ2-7|TRBV29-1
CSVEDEPGEQYF
>TRBJ2-1|TRBV19
CASSRSGAGVGSSYNEQFF
>TRBJ1-3|TRBV2
CALKPRGESGNTIYF
>TRBJ1-1|TRBV18
CASSLTDRDTEAFF
>TRBJ2-7|TRBV5-5
CASSLSTGPYEQYF
>TRBJ1-3|TRBV11-3
CASSPSTSGNTIYF
>TRBJ1-2|TRBV12-3/TRBV12-4
CASSLQGWGYTF
>TRBJ2-3|TRBV5-1
CASSLGGSSTDTQYF
>TRBJ1-1|TRBV5-1
CASSPGTGGWSTEAFF
>TRBJ2-3|TRBV3-1/TRBV3-2
CASSQDPYITDTQYF
>TRBJ1-2|TRBV28
CASLWGGDYGYTF
>TRBJ2-7|TRBV28
CASSLRQGANEQYF
>TRBJ2-7|TRBV6-1
CASSEFMTGGYEQYF
>TRBJ2-5|TRBV6-5
CASSYTPGQETQYF
>TRBJ1-5|TRBV7-2
CASRKGGNQPQHF
>TRBJ2-2|TRBV5-4
CASKNRVSGELFF
>TRBJ1-5|TRBV19
CASTPRQGRNQPQHF
>TRBJ1-1|TRBV19
CASSNRGPEAFF
>TRBJ2-1|TRBV6-2/TRBV6-3
CASSRDRDGEQFF
>TRBJ2-3|TRBV7-9
CASSFLAGGGYTQYF
>TRBJ2-2|TRBV10-2
CASARGQNTGELFF
>TRBJ2-7|TRBV28
CASSSGQGAREQYF
>TRBJ2-7|TRBV5-6
CASRALAGAGEQYF
>TRBJ1-2|TRBV5-1
CASSISGLEHHYGYTF
>TRBJ1-3|TRBV4-2
CASSQDRGGQRFGNTIYF
>TRBJ1-6|TRBV27
CASSRMADNSPLHF
>TRBJ1-4|TRBV5-1
CASSGETATNEKLFF
>TRBJ1-5|TRBV3-1/TRBV3-2
CASSLSGFNQPQHF
>TRBJ2-2|TRBV10-3
CAISEFYPGQGNANTGELFF
>TRBJ2-1|TRBV24-1
CATSGTSSLSEQFF